This is a list of T cell receptor beta chains from one sample in a study of shared clonotypes between healthy human individuals. Measured with immunoSEQ multiplex PCR; TCRdb has only the in-frame clones, and not every one. The sample yields under 2,500,000 clones, under 97% seen once. Sequencing was carried out using naive CD4+ T cells sorted from blood. These receptors were collected from a young man in good health. CDR3s include the opening cysteine and the closing phenylalanine or tryptophan. D genes are given only for firm matches. Some rows mark clone size as missing; the rest say once, few, many or name a class of expanded clone.

>TRBJ2-7|few|-|TRBV25-1
TGTGCCAGCAGTGGGGGGTACGAGCAGTACTTC
CASSGGYEQYF
>TRBJ1-5|-|-|TRBV28
TGTGCCAGCAGTTTAAGGTTAGGGCGATGGGACAATCAGCCCCAGCATTTT
CASSLRLGRWDNQPQHF
>TRBJ2-7|once|TRBD2|TRBV2
TGTGCCAGCACCACGGGGTCTAGCGGGGCCCTCCTCTCCTACGAGCAGTACTTC
CASTTGSSGALLSYEQYF
>TRBJ2-3|-|TRBD1|TRBV4-1
TGCGCCAGCAGCCAAGTTCAACAGGGGGCCGGGACAGATACGCAGTATTTT
CASSQVQQGAGTDTQYF
>TRBJ1-1|-|-|TRBV7-8
TGTGCCAGCAGCTTCCCTGGGACTGAAGCTTTCTTT
CASSFPGTEAFF
>TRBJ2-6|-|-|TRBV25-1
TGTGCCAGCAGTCCGGACGCTTCCCCCTCTGGGGCCAACGTCCTGACTTTC
CASSPDASPSGANVLTF
>TRBJ2-1|-|-|TRBV27
TGTGCCAGCAGTTTCCTCAGGGGTGGCGACACCGGGAGCTCCTACAATGAGCAGTTCTTC
CASSFLRGGDTGSSYNEQFF
>TRBJ1-1|-|-|TRBV5-4
TGTGCCAGCAGCTTGGGCGGGCTTTTGAACACTGAAGCTTTCTTT
CASSLGGLLNTEAFF
>TRBJ1-1|-|-|TRBV30
TGTGCCTGGGGCGGGGACACTGAAGCTTTCTTT
CAWGGDTEAFF
>TRBJ2-3|once|-|TRBV4-1
TGCGCCAGCAGCCAAGTTTCAGGGGTGGAGGCACGCACAGATACGCAGTATTTT
CASSQVSGVEARTDTQYF
>TRBJ2-3|-|-|TRBV11-2
TGTGCCAGCAGCTTAGTGGTATCCGGGAGAGGCACAGATACGCAGTATTTT
CASSLVVSGRGTDTQYF
>TRBJ2-7|-|-|TRBV4-3
TGCGCCAGCAGCCAAGAAAACGGGGCCACTTCCTACGAGCAGTACTTC
CASSQENGATSYEQYF
>TRBJ1-5|-|-|TRBV4-2
TGTGCCAGCAGCCAACCTCAGGGAGGTCAGCCCCAGCATTTT
CASSQPQGGQPQHF
>TRBJ1-3|-|TRBD1|TRBV25-1
TGTGCCAGCAGTACCCAAGACAGGGGGCGGGAAAACACCATATATTTT
CASSTQDRGRENTIYF
>TRBJ2-5|-|TRBD2|TRBV9
TGTGCCAGCAGCGCGGGGGGAATAGGACAAGAGACCCAGTACTTC
CASSAGGIGQETQYF
>TRBJ2-7|-|-|TRBV5-4
TGTGCCAGCAGCTCGGGGCACGAGCAGTACTTC
CASSSGHEQYF
>TRBJ2-7|-|-|TRBV9
TGTGCCAGCAGCGTGTCTGGGGCGGGCGAGCAGTACTTC
CASSVSGAGEQYF
>TRBJ2-5|-|-|TRBV18
TGTGCCAGCTCTATCCGACAGAGCGAGACCCAGTACTTC
CASSIRQSETQYF
>TRBJ1-4|-|-|TRBV27
TGTGCCAGCAGTTATCGGCTACAGCCAGCGGGGGATGAAAAACTGTTTTTT
CASSYRLQPAGDEKLFF
>TRBJ1-1|-|-|TRBV6-5
TGTGCCAGCAGACCCCCACCGAATGCTTTCTTT
CASRPPPNAFF
>TRBJ1-4|-|-|TRBV5-6
TGTGCCAGCAGCTTTGGACGGATTAATGAAAAACTGTTTTTT
CASSFGRINEKLFF
>TRBJ2-3|-|-|TRBV13
TGTGCCAGCCGGCTAGTCAACACAGATACGCAGTATTTT
CASRLVNTDTQYF
>TRBJ1-6|-|TRBD1|TRBV7-8
TGTGCCAGCAGCCTGGGACAGCTCAATAATTCACCCCTCCACTTT
CASSLGQLNNSPLHF
>TRBJ2-3|-|-|TRBV7-6
TGTGCCAGCAGCTTATCCCAATATCGGGACAATAGGGATACGCAGTATTTT
CASSLSQYRDNRDTQYF
>TRBJ1-5|-|-|TRBV4-1
TGCGCCAGCAGCCAGCAAACGGTAACGGTAGGCCAGCCCCAGCATTTT
CASSQQTVTVGQPQHF
>TRBJ2-7|-|TRBD1|TRBV6-5
TGTGCCAGCAGCGGGGACAGTTCATACGAGCAGTACTTC
CASSGDSSYEQYF
>TRBJ2-1|-|-|TRBV29-1
TGCAGCGTTGCGGCGGGACCCTACAATGAGCAGTTCTTC
CSVAAGPYNEQFF
>TRBJ2-7|-|TRBD1|TRBV28
TGTGCCAGCATCACGGACAGGGGTAACGAGCAGTACTTC
CASITDRGNEQYF
>TRBJ2-7|-|TRBD1|TRBV10-3
TGTGCCATCAGTGATCCGGACAGGGGGTTCTACGAGCAGTACTTC
CAISDPDRGFYEQYF
>TRBJ2-7|-|-|TRBV2
TGTGCCAGCAGTGTAATCTCCGCAGGGGAGCAGTACTTC
CASSVISAGEQYF
>TRBJ2-2|-|TRBD1|TRBV7-2
TGTGCCAGCAGCAAACTATGGACAGGCCTGAACACCGGGGAGCTGTTTTTT
CASSKLWTGLNTGELFF
>TRBJ2-4|-|-|TRBV6-5
TGTGCCAGCAGTTACTCGCAGCGGGTAAACATTCAGTACTTC
CASSYSQRVNIQYF
>TRBJ2-2|-|-|TRBV5-1
TGCGCCAGCAGCTTGGCCGGGGACGGGGAGCTGTTTTTT
CASSLAGDGELFF
>TRBJ1-2|-|-|TRBV4-1
TGCGCCAGCAGCCAAGCGGACTACTATGGCTACACCTTC
CASSQADYYGYTF
>TRBJ2-1|-|-|TRBV7-2
TGTGCCAGCAGCCAGAGCCGGAATGAGCAGTTCTTC
CASSQSRNEQFF
>TRBJ2-1|-|TRBD1|TRBV19
TGTGCCAGTATTCCGGGACAGGGCTACAATGAGCAGTTCTTC
CASIPGQGYNEQFF